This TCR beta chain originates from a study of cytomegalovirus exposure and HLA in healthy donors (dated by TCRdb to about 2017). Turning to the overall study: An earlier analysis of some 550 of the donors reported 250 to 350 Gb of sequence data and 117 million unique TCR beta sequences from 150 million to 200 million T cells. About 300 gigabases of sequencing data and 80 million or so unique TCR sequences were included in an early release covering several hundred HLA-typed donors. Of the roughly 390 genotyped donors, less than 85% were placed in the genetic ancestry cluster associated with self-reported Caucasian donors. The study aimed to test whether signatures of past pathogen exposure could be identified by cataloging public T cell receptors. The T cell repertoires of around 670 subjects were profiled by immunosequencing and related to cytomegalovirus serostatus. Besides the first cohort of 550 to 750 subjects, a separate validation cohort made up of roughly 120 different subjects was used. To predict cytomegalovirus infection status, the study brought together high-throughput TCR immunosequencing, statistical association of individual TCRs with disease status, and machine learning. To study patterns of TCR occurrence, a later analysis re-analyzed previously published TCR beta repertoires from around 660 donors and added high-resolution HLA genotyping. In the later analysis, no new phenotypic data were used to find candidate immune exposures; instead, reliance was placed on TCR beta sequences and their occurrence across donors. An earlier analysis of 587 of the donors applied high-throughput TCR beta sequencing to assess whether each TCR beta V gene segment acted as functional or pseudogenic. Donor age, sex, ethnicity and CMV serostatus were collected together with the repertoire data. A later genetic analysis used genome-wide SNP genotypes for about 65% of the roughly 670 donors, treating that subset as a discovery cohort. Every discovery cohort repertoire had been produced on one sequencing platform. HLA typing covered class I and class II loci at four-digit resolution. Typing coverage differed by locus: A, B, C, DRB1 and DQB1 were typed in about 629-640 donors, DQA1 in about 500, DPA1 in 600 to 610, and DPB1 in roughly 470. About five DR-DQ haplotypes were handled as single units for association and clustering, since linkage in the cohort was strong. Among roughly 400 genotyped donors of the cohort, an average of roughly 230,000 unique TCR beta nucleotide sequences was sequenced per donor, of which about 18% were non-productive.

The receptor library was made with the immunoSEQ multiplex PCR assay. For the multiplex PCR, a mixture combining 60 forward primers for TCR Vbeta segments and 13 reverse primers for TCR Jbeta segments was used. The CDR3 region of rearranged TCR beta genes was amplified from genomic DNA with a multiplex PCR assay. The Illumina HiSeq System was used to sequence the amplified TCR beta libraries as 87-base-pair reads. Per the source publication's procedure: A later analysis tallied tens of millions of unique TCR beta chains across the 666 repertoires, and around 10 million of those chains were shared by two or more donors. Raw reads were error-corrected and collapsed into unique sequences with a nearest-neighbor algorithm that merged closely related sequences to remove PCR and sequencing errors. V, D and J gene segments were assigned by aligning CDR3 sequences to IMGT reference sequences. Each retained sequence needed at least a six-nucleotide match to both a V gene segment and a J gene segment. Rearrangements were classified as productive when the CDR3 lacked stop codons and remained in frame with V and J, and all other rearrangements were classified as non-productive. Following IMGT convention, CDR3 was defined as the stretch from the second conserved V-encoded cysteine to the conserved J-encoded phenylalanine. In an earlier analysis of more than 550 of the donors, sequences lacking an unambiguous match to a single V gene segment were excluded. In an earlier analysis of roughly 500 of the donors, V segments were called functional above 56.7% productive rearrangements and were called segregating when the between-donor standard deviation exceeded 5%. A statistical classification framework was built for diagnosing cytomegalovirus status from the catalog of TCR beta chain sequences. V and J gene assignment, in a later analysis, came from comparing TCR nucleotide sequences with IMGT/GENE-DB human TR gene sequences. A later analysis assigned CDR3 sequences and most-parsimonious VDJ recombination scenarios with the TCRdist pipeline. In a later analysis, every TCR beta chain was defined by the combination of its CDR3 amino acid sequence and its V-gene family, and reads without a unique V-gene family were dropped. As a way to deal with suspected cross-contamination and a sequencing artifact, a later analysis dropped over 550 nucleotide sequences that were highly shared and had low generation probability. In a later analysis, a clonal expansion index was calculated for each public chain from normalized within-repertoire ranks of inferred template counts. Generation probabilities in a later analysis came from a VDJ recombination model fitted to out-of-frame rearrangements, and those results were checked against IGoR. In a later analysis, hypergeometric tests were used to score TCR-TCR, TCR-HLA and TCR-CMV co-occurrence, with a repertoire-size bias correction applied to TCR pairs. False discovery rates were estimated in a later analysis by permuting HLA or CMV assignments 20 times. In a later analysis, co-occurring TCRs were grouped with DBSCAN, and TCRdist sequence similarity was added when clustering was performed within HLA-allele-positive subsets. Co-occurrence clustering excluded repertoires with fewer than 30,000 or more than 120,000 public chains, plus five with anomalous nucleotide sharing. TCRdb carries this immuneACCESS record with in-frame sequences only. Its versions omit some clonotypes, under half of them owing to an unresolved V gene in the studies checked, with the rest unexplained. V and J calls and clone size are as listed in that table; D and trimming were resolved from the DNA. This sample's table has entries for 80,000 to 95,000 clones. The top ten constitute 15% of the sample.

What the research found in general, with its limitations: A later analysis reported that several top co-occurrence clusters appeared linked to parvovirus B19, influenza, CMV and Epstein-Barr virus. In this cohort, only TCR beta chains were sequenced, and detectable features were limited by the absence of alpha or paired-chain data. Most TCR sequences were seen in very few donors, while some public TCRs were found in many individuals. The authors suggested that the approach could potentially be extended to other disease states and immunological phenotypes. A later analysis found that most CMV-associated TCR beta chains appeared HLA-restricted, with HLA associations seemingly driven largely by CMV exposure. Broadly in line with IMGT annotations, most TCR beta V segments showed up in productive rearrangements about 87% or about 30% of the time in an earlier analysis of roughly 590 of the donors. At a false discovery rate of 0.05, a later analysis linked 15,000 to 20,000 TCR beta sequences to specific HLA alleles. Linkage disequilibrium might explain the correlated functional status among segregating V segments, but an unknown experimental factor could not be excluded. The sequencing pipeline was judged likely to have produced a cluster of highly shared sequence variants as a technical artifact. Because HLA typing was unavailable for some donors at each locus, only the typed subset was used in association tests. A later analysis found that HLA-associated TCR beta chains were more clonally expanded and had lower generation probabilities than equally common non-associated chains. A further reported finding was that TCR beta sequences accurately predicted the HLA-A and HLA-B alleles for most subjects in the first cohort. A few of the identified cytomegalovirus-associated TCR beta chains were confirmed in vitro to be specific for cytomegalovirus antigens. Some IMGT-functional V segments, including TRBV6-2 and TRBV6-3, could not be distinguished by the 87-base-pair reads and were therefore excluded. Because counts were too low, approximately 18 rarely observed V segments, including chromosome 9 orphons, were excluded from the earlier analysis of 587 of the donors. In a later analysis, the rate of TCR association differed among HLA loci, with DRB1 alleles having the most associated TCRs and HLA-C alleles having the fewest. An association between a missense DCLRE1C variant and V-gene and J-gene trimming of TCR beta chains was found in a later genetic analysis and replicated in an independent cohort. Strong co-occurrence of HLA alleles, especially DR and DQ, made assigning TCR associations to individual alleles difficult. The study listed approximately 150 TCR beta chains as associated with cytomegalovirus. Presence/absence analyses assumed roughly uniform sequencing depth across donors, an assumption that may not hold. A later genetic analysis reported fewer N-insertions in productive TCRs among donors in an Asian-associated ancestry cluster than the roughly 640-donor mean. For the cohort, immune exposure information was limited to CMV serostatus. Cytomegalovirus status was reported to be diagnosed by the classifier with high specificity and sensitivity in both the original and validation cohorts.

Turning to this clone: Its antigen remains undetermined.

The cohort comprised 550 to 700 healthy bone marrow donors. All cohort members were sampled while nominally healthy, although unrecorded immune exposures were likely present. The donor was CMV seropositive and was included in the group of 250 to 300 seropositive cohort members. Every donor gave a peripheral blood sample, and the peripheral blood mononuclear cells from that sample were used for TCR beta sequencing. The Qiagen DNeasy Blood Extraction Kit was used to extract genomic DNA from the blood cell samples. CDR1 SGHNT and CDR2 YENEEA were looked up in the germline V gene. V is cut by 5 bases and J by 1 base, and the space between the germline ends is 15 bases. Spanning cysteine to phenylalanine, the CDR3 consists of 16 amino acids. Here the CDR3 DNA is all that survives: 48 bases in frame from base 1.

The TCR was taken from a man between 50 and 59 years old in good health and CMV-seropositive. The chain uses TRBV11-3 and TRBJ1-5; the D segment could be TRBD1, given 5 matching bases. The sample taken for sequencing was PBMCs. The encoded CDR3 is CASSRLAGQSNQPQHF. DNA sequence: TGTGCCAGCAGCAGGCTTGCGGGGCAAAGCAATCAGCCCCAGCATTTT. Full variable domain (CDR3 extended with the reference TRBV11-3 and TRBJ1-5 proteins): EAGVVQSPRYKIIEKKQPVAFWCNPISGHNTLYWYLQNLGQGPELLIRYENEEAVDDSQLPKDRFSAERLKGVDSTLKIQPAELGDSAVYLCASSRLAGQSNQPQHFGDGTRLSIL.